This T cell receptor beta chain appears in the sequencing data of a study of cytomegalovirus exposure and HLA in healthy donors. On the study more broadly: Early released data had tens of millions of unique TCRs, all coming from HLA-typed donors. General study points: For most TCR beta V segments, an earlier analysis put the productive rate at about 87% or about 30% of the time. The study labeled 164 TCR beta chains cytomegalovirus-associated.

The CDR3 is made up of 17 amino acids. Germline V lookup: CDR1 MNHNS, CDR2 SASEGT. The V gene end was trimmed by 1 base and the J gene end by 0 bases; junction bases not matched to a gene: 5. The primer mix had 60 Vbeta and 13 Jbeta primers. Here immunoSEQ multiplex PCR was the method, and the copy in TCRdb shows in-frame clones only, minus some. The sample lists fewer than 200,000 clones; around four fifths were seen once. This clone turned up a few times. Its antigen is unidentified. This chain joins TRBV6-1 and TRBJ2-1; 8 bases fit TRBD2. The receptor comes from a male donor in good health and CMV-seropositive. The specimen sequenced was PBMCs. CDR3 bases: TGTGCCAGCAGTGAAGAGGTAGCGGGGAGCTCCTACAATGAGCAGTTCTTC. Translated: CASSEEVAGSSYNEQFF.